This T cell receptor beta chain was retrieved from a study of post-analysis software for immune sequencing data. Whole-study context: Disease courses included relapsing-remitting, secondary progressive and progressive-relapsing multiple sclerosis.

This clonotype occurred once. The antigen is undetermined. cDNA libraries of TCR beta carried unique molecular identifiers. The T cell input of roughly 0.95 to 10 million gave roughly 0.5 million cDNA molecules. TCRdb analysed the PCR reads with MiXCR anew, one entry per CDR3 protein. The table records roughly 650,000 distinct CDR3 sequences, approximately 60% of them present only once. Study-level results: Among five TRBV segments more frequent in patients than controls were TRBV5-6, TRBV5-1 and TRBV20-1. Multiple sclerosis was associated with a significant reduction in normalized Chao1 diversity relative to controls. The F measure placed samples prepared in the same batch into strongly shared clusters.

The germline V gene encodes CDR1 DFQATT and CDR2 SNEGSKA (reference sequence). This CDR3 has 13 amino acids. Sequenced material: blood. This clonotype originated in a girl aged 2-9 years with multiple sclerosis. The chain is built from TRBV20-1 and TRBJ1-1; D gene ambiguous. DNA for the CDR3: TGCAGCTATGTCCCCGGCGGGAGCACTGAAGCTTTCTTT. Amino acid sequence: CSYVPGGSTEAFF.